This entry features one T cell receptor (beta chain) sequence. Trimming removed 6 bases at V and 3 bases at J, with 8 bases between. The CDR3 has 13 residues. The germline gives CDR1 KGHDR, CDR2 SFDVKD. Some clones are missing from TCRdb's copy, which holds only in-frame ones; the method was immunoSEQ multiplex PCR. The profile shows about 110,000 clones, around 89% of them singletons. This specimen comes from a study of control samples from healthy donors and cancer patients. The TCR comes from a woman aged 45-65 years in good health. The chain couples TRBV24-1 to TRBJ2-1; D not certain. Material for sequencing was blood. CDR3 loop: CATSRPGYNEQFF. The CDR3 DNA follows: TGTGCCACCAGTCGTCCGGGCTACAATGAGCAGTTCTTC.